This entry describes one TCR beta chain. The antigen this receptor binds is unknown. Within one base of it there is no much larger clone, and no base qualities were kept. The sample comes from a study of graft-versus-host responses after intestinal transplantation (dated by TCRdb to about 2021). About the study as a whole: The transplants that recipients got were multivisceral, liver-intestinal, or isolated intestinal. Alloreactive clones were identified by sequencing pre-transplant mixed lymphocyte reaction products and comparing these products with unstimulated pre-transplant donor and recipient T cells. Of the 20 to 25 intestinal transplant recipients enrolled in the cohort, one of whom was a retransplant, a few patients without pretransplant specimens were excluded. Every recipient was given anti-thymocyte globulin induction, then maintenance tacrolimus and steroids for approximately 3 years. A peak of at least 4% donor T cells among recipient peripheral blood mononuclear cells was the definition used for donor T cell macrochimerism. After intestinal transplantation, graft-versus-host and host-versus-graft alloreactive T cell clones were followed in the graft, circulation and bone marrow using bulk TCR-beta CDR3 sequencing. Rather than being sequenced by the commercial service, samples from a few later patients were sequenced in-house on an Illumina MiSeq and processed with MiXCR. What the study reported, not specific to this receptor: The conclusions were limited by the relatively low number and heterogeneity of the intestinal transplant patients. GvH clones were detected in recipient bone marrow, and some appeared earlier in ileal mucosa or blood, consistent with an intestinal mucosal origin. Early after transplant, peak levels of circulating GvH clones were found to be associated with declines in HvG clones. In patients with donor T cell macrochimerism, the allografts had high GvH to HvG T cell clonal ratios.

Library preparation was by the immunoSEQ multiplex PCR assay. In most patients, genomic DNA was isolated using the Qiagen DNeasy Blood and Tissue Kit and sent frozen to Adaptive Biotechnologies for TCR sequencing. For most patients, high-throughput TCR-beta CDR3 sequencing of genomic DNA was performed by Adaptive Biotechnologies. As for the authors' bioinformatics: TCR sequencing data were retrieved from Adaptive's ImmunoSEQ software for 15 to 20 patients, whereas a few other patients were processed with MiXCR and VDJtools. CD4 versus CD8 sorting errors were corrected by removing sequences found in both subsets at a frequency ratio below 5:1. Because the origin of CDR3 nucleotide sequences shared between donor and recipient could not be assigned, those sequences were removed. Alloreactive clones required at least 2-fold expansion over unstimulated cells and minimum CFSE-low frequency of 0.002% (template counts) or 0.001% (read counts). Clones detected in sequenced pre-transplant spleen, lymph node, or MLR CFSE-low populations of the donor or recipient were defined as mappable. The cumulative frequency of alloreactive clones was calculated as a percentage of all sequences, weighted by copy number. TCRdb limited this immuneACCESS table to in-frame rearrangements with V and J called. A share of clones is missing; checked studies link under half to unresolved V genes, and the rest is unexplained. The V and J calls and clone size are taken from that table; D and trimming were inferred from the DNA. Here the sample has roughly 100,000 clones; 80% to 95% occur a single time. The ten largest account for 0.95% to 1.5% of the sample.

V trim: 5 bases; J trim: 5 bases; unmatched bases: 8. The CDR3 has 15 amino acids, counting the end cysteine and phenylalanine. Only CDR3 DNA remains: 45 bases, in frame from the first base. Based on the germline V gene (reference sequence), the CDR1 and CDR2 sequences are MNHEY and SMNVEV. This specimen's time point label, interpreted: cells obtained before transplantation from donor or recipient. CD3+CD4+ and CD3+CD8+ populations were FACS-sorted from unstimulated pre-transplant donor and recipient cells taken from spleen or lymph nodes. The source of this sequence is a human donor who received an intestinal transplant. The sequence links TRBV27 to TRBJ2-7, and TRBD1 matches 11 of the central bases. The source was unstimulated CD8+ T cells sorted from spleen or lymph node cells, collected before intestinal transplant. The CDR3 in this case is CASSVRTGGADEQYF. The sequenced DNA: TGTGCCAGCAGTGTCCGGACAGGGGGCGCGGACGAGCAGTACTTC.